This passage covers 10 T cell receptor beta chains from one sample sequenced in a study of shared clonotypes between healthy human individuals. Profiled with immunoSEQ multiplex PCR; TCRdb holds only in-frame clones, not every one. Among about 1 million clones listed, roughly 80% were seen once. Sequencing was done on a sample of memory CD4+ T cells sorted from blood. The subset denotes: CD45RA-negative fraction. The receptors stem from a man in his late teens or twenties in good health.

V usage is TRBV2 and J usage is TRBJ2-7; the D gene is possibly TRBD1 (5 bases). V was clipped by 5 bases and J by 2 bases, with 10 bases between them. Germline CDR1 and CDR2: SNHLY and FYNNEI. The CDR3 totals 13 residues. CDR3 bases: TGTGCCAGCAGTTCTGACAGCACCTACGAGCAGTACTTC. This translates into CASSSDSTYEQYF.

The rearrangement joins TRBV7-7 to TRBJ2-5; D is ambiguous. The CDR3 is made up of 13 amino acids. The germline V gene encodes CDR1 SSHAT and CDR2 FNYEAQ (reference sequence). The CDR3 DNA sequence: TGTGCTAGCTCTACCCACCCCCAAGAGACCCAGTACTTC. It is translated as CASSTHPQETQYF.

A few counts support this clone. The chain carries TRBV7-3 and TRBJ1-2; TRBD1 is a possible D gene (6 bases). Germline CDR1 and CDR2: SGHTA and FQGTGA. The CDR3 has 13 residues. Trimming stripped 2 bases from V and 4 bases from J, with 8 bases between. This chain's CDR3 is CASSLSGVYGYTF. CDR3 nucleotides: TGTGCCAGCAGCTTATCAGGGGTCTATGGCTACACCTTC.

CDR3 loop: CASSVVAGAQETQYF. Written as DNA, the CDR3 is TGTGCCAGCAGCGTAGTGGCGGGGGCCCAAGAGACCCAGTACTTC. This chain connects TRBV9 to TRBJ2-5, with D possibly TRBD2 on 7 matching bases. V lost 0 bases to trimming and J lost 1 base, with 10 bases between them. The CDR3 consists of 15 residues. Germline CDR1 is SGDLS and CDR2 is YYNGEE. Looking up the rest from reference TRBV9 and TRBJ2-5 gives the full variable domain: DSGVTQTPKHLITATGQRVTLRCSPRSGDLSVYWYQQSLDQGLQFLIQYYNGEERAKGNILERFSAQQFPDLHSELNLSSLELGDSALYFCASSVVAGAQETQYFGPGTRLLVL.

The chain joins TRBV5-6 to TRBJ2-4, with no clear D. The ends were cut back, 4 bases at V and 6 bases at J, with 11 bases in the middle. The length of the CDR3 is 13 residues. Germline values: CDR1 SGHDT, CDR2 YYEEEE. CDR3 DNA: TGTGCCAGCAGCGCGCGGACGGGAAACATTCAGTACTTC. This codes for CASSARTGNIQYF.

This clone was counted many times. The chain employs TRBV7-9 and TRBJ2-2, with a tentative D call TRBD2 (7 bases). Germline V gene data show CDR1 as SEHNR and CDR2 as FQNEAQ (reference sequence). There are 13 residues in the CDR3. Trimming pared 3 bases from V and 12 bases from J, leaving 14 bases between. DNA for the CDR3: TGTGCCAGCAGCTTCAGGGGAGGGTTGAAGCTGTTTTTT. It codes for CASSFRGGLKLFF.

The chain combines TRBV2 with TRBJ2-1; D is possibly TRBD1 or TRBD2 (5 bases each). The CDR3 is 15 residues long. Germline assignment: CDR1 SNHLY and CDR2 FYNNEI. Trimming took off 7 bases at V and 5 bases at J, with 18 bases between the two ends. The CDR3 bases are TGTGCCAGCAAGGGACCCAAGGGTCGCCACAATGAGCAGTTCTTC. It translates to CASKGPKGRHNEQFF.

This chain links TRBV5-1 with TRBJ2-3, with 8 bases that match TRBD2. The germline V gene encodes CDR1 SGHRS and CDR2 YFSETQ. Unmatched junction bases numbered 13, after V lost 4 bases and J lost 0 bases. The CDR3 has 18 amino acids. CDR3 DNA: TGCGCCAGCAGCATGTCGATACTAGCGGCCCGAAGCACAGATACGCAGTATTTT. Protein: CASSMSILAARSTDTQYF.

The CDR3 reads CASSQDSIDRVITGELFF. CDR3 bases: TGTGCCAGCAGCCAAGATTCAATTGACAGGGTGATAACCGGGGAGCTGTTTTTT. The chain carries TRBV14 and TRBJ2-2; TRBD1 aligns across 7 bases. The CDR3 has 18 amino acids. Germline loops: CDR1 SGHDN, CDR2 FVKESK. V lost 0 bases to trimming and J lost 5 bases; unmatched junction nucleotides: 12.

This clone occurred a few times. CDR3 DNA: TGCGCCAGCAGTGGGGCCCAGAAAGGGAACACTGAAGCTTTCTTT. Its protein product is CASSGAQKGNTEAFF. The chain carries TRBV10-1 and TRBJ1-1; D unclear. Trimming took 4 bases from V and 1 from J, leaving 13 bases between them. CDR1 WNHNN and CDR2 SYGVQD come from the germline V gene (reference sequence). The CDR3 totals 15 residues.